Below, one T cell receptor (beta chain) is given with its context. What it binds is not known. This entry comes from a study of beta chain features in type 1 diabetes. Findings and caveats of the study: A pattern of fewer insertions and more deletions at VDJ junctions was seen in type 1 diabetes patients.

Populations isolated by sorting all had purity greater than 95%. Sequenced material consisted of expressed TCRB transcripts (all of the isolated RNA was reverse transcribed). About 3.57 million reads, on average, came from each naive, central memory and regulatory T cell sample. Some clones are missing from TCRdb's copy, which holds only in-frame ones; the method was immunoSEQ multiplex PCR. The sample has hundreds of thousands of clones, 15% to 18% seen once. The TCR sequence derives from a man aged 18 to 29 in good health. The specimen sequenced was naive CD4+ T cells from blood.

The CDR3 DNA sequence: TGTGCCAGCAGCTTAAATCACGGGAGGTCCTACAATGAGCAGTTCTTC. Translation: CASSLNHGRSYNEQFF. This rearrangement joins TRBV7-3 to TRBJ2-1; TRBD2 matches at 7 bases. The CDR3 has 16 residues. V was clipped by 1 base and J by 1 base; unmatched bases: 4. CDR1 SGHTA and CDR2 FQGTGA come from the germline V gene.